This record covers a single T cell receptor (beta chain). The sample belongs to a study of patients and donors after allogeneic stem cell transplantation. The CDR3 contains 16 residues. Trimming removed 1 base from V and 4 bases from J; junction bases left unmatched: 7. Germline CDR1 reads DFQATT; CDR2 reads SNEGSKA (reference sequence). One entry per CDR3 protein, called by TCRdb with MiXCR from the RT-PCR reads. Of about 160,000 distinct CDR3 sequences listed, approximately 31% were seen once; the top ten hold around 3.2%. This clonotype was obtained from a human donor who was either an allogeneic HSCT recipient or a stem cell or donor lymphocyte infusion donor (not recorded which). It is not recorded whose cells these are; they may come from a transplant donor. Sequenced material: blood, either unsorted or a sorted T cell fraction (not recorded which). The chain uses TRBV20-1 and TRBJ2-7, with TRBD2 matching 13 bases. CDR3 sequence: CSARAGTSGIFYEQYF. The DNA of the CDR3 is TGCAGTGCTAGAGCGGGGACTAGCGGGATTTTTTACGAGCAGTACTTC.